This TCR beta chain was documented in a study of cytomegalovirus exposure and HLA in healthy donors. Study-level results: A list of around 160 TCR beta chains associated with cytomegalovirus was given.

These donors counted as nominally healthy when sampled, but unrecorded immune exposures were likely. This clone was counted at least ten times. Its specificity is unknown. The V segment lost 3 bases and the J segment 5 bases; nucleotides outside the gene matches: 9. CDR1 and CDR2 (germline): SGHRS, YFSETQ. The CDR3 sequence is 15 residues long. Use of 60 Vbeta and 13 Jbeta primers characterized the PCR. Only in-frame clones appear in the TCRdb table, and some are missing; sequencing was by immunoSEQ multiplex PCR. In the table there are around 80,000 clones, over 60% of which are singletons. The V call is TRBV5-1, the J call TRBJ2-7, with 9 bases that match TRBD1. Source material: PBMCs. This sequence originates from a male donor in good health and CMV-seropositive. The CDR3 reads CASSSAGTGRNEQYF. CDR3 nucleotides: TGCGCCAGCAGCTCCGCCGGGACAGGGAGGAACGAGCAGTACTTC.